Described below is a single TCR beta chain sequence and its context. Its cognate antigen is unknown. This sample was taken from a study of cytomegalovirus exposure and HLA in healthy donors. Study results and limitations: Most TCRs appeared rarely, but some public TCRs recurred in many donors. Later on, an analysis showed TCR association rates differing by HLA locus, with DRB1 the most and HLA-C the fewest. The listing of 150 to 200 TCR beta chains classed them as cytomegalovirus-associated.

PCR primers comprised 60 Vbeta and 13 Jbeta primers. Assay: immunoSEQ multiplex PCR; the TCRdb copy retains only in-frame clones and omits some. The table includes under 200,000 clones, 80% to 90% detected once. CDR3 length equals 14 residues. Per germline, CDR1 MNHEY and CDR2 SVGAGI. The germline V and J ends were trimmed by 2 bases and 9 bases, with 14 bases remaining between them. The chain combines TRBV6-5 with TRBJ2-1, with D unresolved. This receptor was obtained from a man aged 45-65 years in good health and CMV-seropositive. The material sequenced was PBMCs. The CDR3 loop reads CASSYRRLSGEQFF. CDR3 in DNA: TGTGCCAGCAGTTACCGCCGGCTCTCGGGTGAGCAGTTCTTC.